The 27 T cell receptor beta chains below were found in one sample sequenced in a study of beta chain features in type 1 diabetes (dated by TCRdb to the late 2010s). Results the study describes overall, beyond this receptor: In all four CD4+ subsets, TCRB CDR3 length was moderately but significantly shorter in type 1 diabetes patients.

These receptors' targets are unknown. To prepare the library, the immunoSEQ multiplex PCR assay was applied. The High Capacity cDNA Reverse Transcription Kit was used to reverse transcribe all of the isolated RNA, meaning that expressed TCRB transcripts were what got sequenced. Entries here come from immuneACCESS through TCRdb and include only in-frame sequences with V and J called. Some clones fail to appear in such tables; in the studies checked, an unresolved V gene covers under half of the shortfall, and the cause of the remainder is unknown. The sample table shows roughly 260,000 clones, and just over 20% are seen once. The top ten hold less than 0.035% of the sample. Source material: naive CD4+ T cells from blood. The sample's cell subset or site label is to be understood as: true naive CD4+ T cells. The source of these receptors is a middle-aged woman with type 1 diabetes.

A few counts support this clone. The rearrangement joins TRBV4-2 to TRBJ2-3, with a weak D call TRBD1 (6 bases). Germline values: CDR1 LGHNA, CDR2 YNFKEQ. Trimming pared 1 base from V and 2 bases from J, leaving 10 bases between. CDR3 length equals 15 residues. Here the CDR3 DNA reads TGTGCCAGCAGCCAAGGGGACACTTCCACAGATACGCAGTATTTT. Translated, it gives CASSQGDTSTDTQYF.

The CDR3 DNA is TGTGCCAGCAGCCCCGGACAGGCAAAAGATACGCAGTATTTT. Translating it yields CASSPGQAKDTQYF. The chain joins TRBV6-5 to TRBJ2-3; 7 nucleotides align to TRBD1. The CDR3 totals 14 residues. The germline CDR1 and CDR2 sequences are MNHEY and SVGAGI. V was clipped by 6 bases and J by 5 bases; unmatched bases: 8.

This clone occurred a few times. The chain is built from TRBV29-1 and TRBJ2-5, with 10 bases identical to TRBD2. Germline values: CDR1 SQVTM, CDR2 ANQGSEA. The CDR3 is 14 amino acids. The junction had 7 bases not matched to a gene; V was cut back by 3 bases and J by 6 bases. As DNA, the CDR3 is TGCAGCGTTGATCTAGCGGGAGTCGCTCAGACCCAGTACTTC. Protein: CSVDLAGVAQTQYF.

DNA for the CDR3: TGTGCCAGCAGTTTTGACGGGACAGGGATTGAGACCCAGTACTTC. It is translated as CASSFDGTGIETQYF. The gene calls are TRBV27 and TRBJ2-5; 9 positions agree with TRBD1. CDR3 size: 15 residues. V shed 3 bases, J shed 5 bases, and the junction held 7 bases outside the gene matches. Germline loops: CDR1 MNHEY, CDR2 SMNVEV (reference sequence).

This rearrangement joins TRBV28 to TRBJ1-1; maybe TRBD1 (6 bases). The CDR3 contains 12 residues. Between the trimmed V and J ends, which lost 8 bases and 7 bases, there was a span of 14 bases. Germline V CDR1 and CDR2: MDHEN, SYDVKM. Here the CDR3 reads CASGTGKGEAFF. As DNA, the CDR3 is TGTGCCAGCGGAACAGGGAAGGGTGAAGCTTTCTTT.

This clone was recorded a few times. The chain recombines TRBV6-6 with TRBJ1-2, with 11 bases identical to TRBD1. J lost 6 bases, V lost 6 bases, and 9 bases had no gene match. This CDR3 region has 15 residues. Germline CDR1 and CDR2: MNHNY and SVGAGI (reference sequence). CDR3 sequence: CASSLTGQGADGYTF. The CDR3 bases are TGTGCCAGCAGCCTCACCGGACAGGGGGCGGATGGCTACACCTTC.

The chain carries TRBV7-2 and TRBJ2-3; 8 bases line up with TRBD2. The germline V gene has CDR1 SGHTA and CDR2 FQGNSA. The V gene end was trimmed by 6 bases and the J gene end by 10 bases; junction bases not matched to a gene: 12. The CDR3 is 14 residues long. CDR3 sequence: CASRISGAFDPQYF. The CDR3 DNA sequence: TGTGCCAGCAGGATTAGCGGGGCCTTCGATCCGCAGTATTTT.

This clone has more than one count but fewer than ten. The genes are TRBV19 and TRBJ2-1, with D maybe TRBD1 (5 bases). The V end was cut by 5 bases, the J end by 1 base, with 12 bases between. CDR3 length: 15 amino acids. Germline assignment: CDR1 LNHDA and CDR2 SQIVND (reference sequence). The CDR3 DNA reads TGTGCCAGTAGTCTCGGACACCAGTCCTACAATGAGCAGTTCTTC. Residues: CASSLGHQSYNEQFF.

This clone showed up just a few times. The gene calls are TRBV9 and TRBJ1-1, with unresolved D. CDR1 SGDLS and CDR2 YYNGEE come from the germline V gene. V lost 0 bases and J lost 1, with 7 bases in between. The CDR3 runs 14 residues. CDR3 sequence: CASSVVTANTEAFF. Written as DNA, the CDR3 is TGTGCCAGCAGCGTAGTAACAGCGAACACTGAAGCTTTCTTT.

This clone has only a few counts. This chain connects TRBV29-1 to TRBJ2-5; 7 bases agree with TRBD2. The DNA end favors TRBJ2-7, so the J call may be wrong. Germline V lookup: CDR1 SQVTM, CDR2 ANQGSEA. The CDR3 totals 14 residues. CDR3 nucleotides: TGCAGCGTATACGTTCGGCGGGAGCTTGACGAGCAGTACTTC. It codes for CSVYVRRELDEQYF.

This clone has a handful of counts. The chain joins TRBV7-2 to TRBJ1-2; a possible D gene is TRBD1 (5 bases). This CDR3 region has 15 residues. The germline V gene encodes CDR1 SGHTA and CDR2 FQGNSA. Trimming shortened V by 1 base and J by 3 bases, and 12 bases separated the two germline ends. This CDR3 reads CASSLGPLRDYGYTF. In DNA, the CDR3 is TGTGCCAGCAGCTTAGGCCCCCTCAGGGACTATGGCTACACCTTC.

The chain combines TRBV6-4 with TRBJ1-1, with D tentatively TRBD1 (5 bases). V was cut by 10 bases and J by 5 bases, with 17 bases left in between. CDR1 and CDR2 from the germline V gene are MRHNA and SNTAGT. The CDR3 length is 13 residues. This CDR3 is CATSLREGTEAFF. The CDR3 DNA is TGTGCCACCTCCCTTCGGGAGGGGACTGAAGCTTTCTTT.

The chain uses TRBV5-1 and TRBJ2-5; D is possibly TRBD1 (6 bases). CDR1 is SGHRS, CDR2 YFSETQ, per germline. Trimming stripped 4 bases from V and 5 bases from J, with 18 bases between. This CDR3 spans 15 amino acids. CDR3 coding DNA: TGCGCCAGCAGCGAAGCCGGGACATGGAGGGAGACCCAGTACTTC. It yields the protein CASSEAGTWRETQYF. Complete variable domain (other parts from reference TRBV5-1 and TRBJ2-5): KAGVTQTPRYLIKTRGQQVTLSCSPISGHRSVSWYQQTPGQGLQFLFEYFSETQRNKGNFPGRFSGRQFSNSRSEMNVSTLELGDSALYLCASSEAGTWRETQYFGPGTRLLVL.

The table lists this clone with a few counts. The chain links TRBV29-1 to TRBJ2-1, with 9 bases lining up with TRBD1. V lost 5 bases, J lost 7 bases, and 12 bases stayed unmatched. The CDR3 consists of 15 residues. Germline loops: CDR1 SQVTM, CDR2 ANQGSEA. The CDR3 protein is CSVFKRTGVSNEQFF. CDR3 sequence (DNA): TGCAGCGTTTTCAAGCGGACAGGGGTATCGAATGAGCAGTTCTTC.

This chain links TRBV7-8 with TRBJ1-1; tentative D call: TRBD1 (5 bases). Trimming stripped 3 bases from V and 4 bases from J, with 9 bases between. Germline lookup yields CDR1 SGHVS and CDR2 FQNEAQ. This CDR3 has 13 residues. This CDR3 is CASSLGQSTEAFF. For the CDR3, the DNA is TGTGCCAGCAGCTTGGGGCAGAGCACTGAAGCTTTCTTT.

The genes are TRBV2 and TRBJ2-3; 7 positions agree with TRBD2. CDR3 size: 14 residues. Germline CDR1 reads SNHLY; CDR2 reads FYNNEI. Trimming took 7 bases from V and 10 from J; bases not matched to a gene: 14. The CDR3 here is CASTDSGPRGAQYF. CDR3 bases: TGTGCCAGCACCGATTCGGGACCACGGGGGGCGCAGTATTTT.

The genes are TRBV28 and TRBJ1-3; D may be TRBD1 (6 bases). Germline CDR1 reads MDHEN; CDR2 reads SYDVKM. V lost 8 bases and J 4 bases, leaving 18 bases between the germline ends. The CDR3 extends over 15 amino acids. CDR3: CASSSQGLGGNTIYF. The CDR3 DNA reads TGTGCCAGCTCCTCGCAGGGGCTAGGGGGAAACACCATATATTTT. The whole variable domain, filled in from reference TRBV28 and TRBJ1-3, reads DVKVTQSSRYLVKRTGEKVFLECVQDMDHENMFWYRQDPGLGLRLIYFSYDVKMKEKGDIPEGYSVSREKKERFSLILESASTNQTSMYLCASSSQGLGGNTIYFGEGSWLTVV.

This chain links TRBV6-5 with TRBJ1-1; 8 nucleotides align to TRBD1. Germline V gene lookup returns CDR1 MNHEY and CDR2 SVGAGI. This CDR3 has 15 residues. V was clipped by 6 bases and J by 0 bases; unmatched bases: 6. The CDR3 loop is CASRAQGALNTEAFF. The CDR3 DNA follows: TGTGCCAGCAGAGCTCAGGGGGCTTTGAACACTGAAGCTTTCTTT.

Only a few counts were recorded for this clone. The chain has TRBV15 and TRBJ2-1, with no clear D. The CDR3 covers 11 residues. In germline, CDR1 is LNHNV, CDR2 YYDKDF (reference sequence). V was shortened by 6 bases and J by 8 bases, with 8 bases between the two germline ends. The CDR3 region has the DNA TGTGCCACCAGTCTTTCTGATGAGCAGTTCTTC. Its protein product is CATSLSDEQFF.

V usage is TRBV30 and J usage is TRBJ2-5; TRBD1 might be the D (6 bases). Germline V gives CDR1 GTSNPN, CDR2 SVGIG (reference sequence). The CDR3 is 11 residues long. Trimming left V 4 bases short and J 5 bases short, with 8 bases between. The CDR3 DNA follows: TGTGCCTGGACAGGGGAGGAGACCCAGTACTTC. Protein sequence: CAWTGEETQYF.

V is TRBV7-2 and J is TRBJ1-2; D perhaps matches TRBD1 (6 bases). Germline V gene data show CDR1 as SGHTA and CDR2 as FQGNSA. The CDR3 runs to 13 residues. Trimming removed 6 bases at V and 6 bases at J, with 14 bases between. CDR3 nucleotides: TGTGCCAGCAGGGCCGCGACAGGTGATGGCTACACCTTC. This sequence encodes CASRAATGDGYTF.

This clone was counted only a few times. The gene calls are TRBV2 and TRBJ1-2; D gene uncertain. The CDR3 runs 13 residues. V dropped 6 bases and J dropped 3 bases, with 11 bases sitting between them. Germline lookup yields CDR1 SNHLY and CDR2 FYNNEI. CDR3 protein: CASSPIRDYGYTF. The CDR3 DNA follows: TGTGCCAGCAGCCCCATCCGGGACTATGGCTACACCTTC.

This clone was detected a few times. The chain employs TRBV4-2 and TRBJ1-3; a weak D match, TRBD1 (5 bases). Trimming took 6 bases from V and 3 from J, leaving 6 bases between them. CDR1 and CDR2 from the germline V gene are LGHNA and YNFKEQ. The CDR3 length is 12 residues. DNA of the CDR3: TGTGCCAGCAGGACAGATGGAAACACCATATATTTT. It is translated as CASRTDGNTIYF.

The V call is TRBV4-1, the J call TRBJ2-6; the D gene is possibly TRBD2 (6 bases). Per germline, CDR1 MGHRA and CDR2 YSYEKL. V was shortened by 2 bases and J by 0 bases, with 17 bases between the two germline ends. The CDR3 has 19 amino acids. The CDR3 DNA is TGCGCCAGCAGCCAACGGGGTGCGGGATCACCCTCTGGGGCCAACGTCCTGACTTTC. It specifies CASSQRGAGSPSGANVLTF.

The rearrangement joins TRBV15 to TRBJ2-7; 10 positions agree with TRBD2. Looked up from germline, CDR1 is LNHNV and CDR2 is YYDKDF (reference sequence). The length of the CDR3 is 14 residues. The V gene end was trimmed by 8 bases and the J gene end by 2 bases; junction bases not matched to a gene: 6. The CDR3 DNA reads TGTGCCACCCCATGGACTAGCGGAACCTACGAGCAGTACTTC. Its protein is CATPWTSGTYEQYF. Full variable domain (missing parts from reference TRBV15 and TRBJ2-7): DAMVIQNPRYQVTQFGKPVTLSCSQTLNHNVMYWYQQKSSQAPKLLFHYYDKDFNNEADTPDNFQSRRPNTSFCFLDIRSPGLGDTAMYLCATPWTSGTYEQYFGPGTRLTVT.

The chain uses TRBV4-1 and TRBJ2-3; 10 bases align to TRBD1. This CDR3 has 15 residues. V gave up 3 bases and J gave up 5 bases; unmatched junction bases: 5. Germline CDR1 is MGHRA and CDR2 is YSYEKL. CDR3 in DNA: TGCGCCAGCAGCCAGTGGACAGGGGGTTTAGATACGCAGTATTTT. The encoded protein is CASSQWTGGLDTQYF.

This clone was detected only a few times. The V call is TRBV2, the J call TRBJ1-3; D remains ambiguous. Looked up from germline, CDR1 is SNHLY and CDR2 is FYNNEI. Trimming took 5 bases from V and 0 from J, leaving 8 bases between them. The CDR3 has 14 amino acids. CDR3 in amino acids: CASSRTRSGNTIYF. The CDR3 coding sequence is TGTGCCAGCAGTAGAACTCGCTCTGGAAACACCATATATTTT. Supplemented by reference TRBV2 and TRBJ1-3, the full variable domain reads EPEVTQTPSHQVTQMGQEVILRCVPISNHLYFYWYRQILGQKVEFLVSFYNNEISEKSEIFDDQFSVERPDGSNFTLKIRSTKLEDSAMYFCASSRTRSGNTIYFGEGSWLTVV.